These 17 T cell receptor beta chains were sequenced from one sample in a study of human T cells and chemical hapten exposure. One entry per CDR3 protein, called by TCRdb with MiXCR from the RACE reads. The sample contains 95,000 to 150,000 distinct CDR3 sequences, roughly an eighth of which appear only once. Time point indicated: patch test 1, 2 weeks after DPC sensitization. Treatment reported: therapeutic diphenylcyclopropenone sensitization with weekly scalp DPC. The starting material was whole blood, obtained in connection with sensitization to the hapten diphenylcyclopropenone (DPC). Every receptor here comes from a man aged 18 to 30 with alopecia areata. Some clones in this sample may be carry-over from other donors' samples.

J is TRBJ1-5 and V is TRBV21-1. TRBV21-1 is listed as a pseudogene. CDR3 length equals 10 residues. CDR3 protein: CASGHQPQHF. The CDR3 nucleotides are TGTGCCAGCGGGCATCAGCCCCAGCATTTT.

CDR3 residues: CASSLRQGRKTEAFF. CDR3 coding DNA: TGTGCCAGCAGTTTAAGACAGGGAAGAAAAACTGAAGCTTTCTTT. The gene calls are TRBV12-3 or TRBV12-4 and TRBJ1-1, with TRBD1 identical over 7 bases. The CDR3 loop spans 15 amino acids. With 2 bases clipped from V and 5 bases from J, the junction kept 8 bases outside the gene matches.

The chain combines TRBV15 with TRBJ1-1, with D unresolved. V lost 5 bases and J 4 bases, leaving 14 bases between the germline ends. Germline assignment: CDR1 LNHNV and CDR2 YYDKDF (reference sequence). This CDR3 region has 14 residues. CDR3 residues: CATSAEFRSTEAFF. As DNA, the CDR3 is TGTGCCACCAGCGCAGAGTTCCGAAGCACTGAAGCTTTCTTT.

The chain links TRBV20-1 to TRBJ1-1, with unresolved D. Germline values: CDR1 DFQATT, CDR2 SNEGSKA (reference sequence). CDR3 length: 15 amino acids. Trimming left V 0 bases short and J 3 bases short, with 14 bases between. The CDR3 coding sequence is TGCAGTGCTAGAGATCGGTACAGCCTGGACACTGAAGCTTTCTTT. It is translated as CSARDRYSLDTEAFF.

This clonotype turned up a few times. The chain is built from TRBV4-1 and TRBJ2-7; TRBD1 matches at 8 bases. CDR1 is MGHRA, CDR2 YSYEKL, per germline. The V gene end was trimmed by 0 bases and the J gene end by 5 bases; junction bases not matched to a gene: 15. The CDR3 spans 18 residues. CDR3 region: CASSQEMAGGEVLHEQYF. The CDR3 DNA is TGCGCCAGCAGCCAAGAGATGGCAGGGGGCGAAGTTCTCCACGAGCAGTACTTC.

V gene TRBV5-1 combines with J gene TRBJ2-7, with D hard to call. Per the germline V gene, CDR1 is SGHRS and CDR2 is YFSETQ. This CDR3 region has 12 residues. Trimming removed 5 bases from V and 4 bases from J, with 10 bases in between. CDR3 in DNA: TGCGCCAGCAGACCGGAACCGTACGAGCAGTACGTC. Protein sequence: CASRPEPYEQYV.

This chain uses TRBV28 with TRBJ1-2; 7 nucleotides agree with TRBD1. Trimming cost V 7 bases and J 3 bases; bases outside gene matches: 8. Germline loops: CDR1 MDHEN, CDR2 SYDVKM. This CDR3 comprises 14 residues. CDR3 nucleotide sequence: TGTGCCAGCACTCTACTTGGGACAGACTATGGCTACACCTTC. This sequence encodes CASTLLGTDYGYTF.

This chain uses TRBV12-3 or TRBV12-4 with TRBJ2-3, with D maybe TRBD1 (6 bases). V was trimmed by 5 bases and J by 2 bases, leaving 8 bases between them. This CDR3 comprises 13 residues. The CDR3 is CASSTGFTDTQYF. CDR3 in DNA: TGTGCCAGCAGTACAGGGTTCACAGATACGCAGTATTTT.

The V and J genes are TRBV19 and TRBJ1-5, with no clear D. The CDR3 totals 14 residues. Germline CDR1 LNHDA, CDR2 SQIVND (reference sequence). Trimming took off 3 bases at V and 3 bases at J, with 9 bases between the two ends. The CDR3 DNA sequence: TGTGCCAGTAGTATTTTTGGCCCCAATCAGCCCCAGCATTTT. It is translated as CASSIFGPNQPQHF.

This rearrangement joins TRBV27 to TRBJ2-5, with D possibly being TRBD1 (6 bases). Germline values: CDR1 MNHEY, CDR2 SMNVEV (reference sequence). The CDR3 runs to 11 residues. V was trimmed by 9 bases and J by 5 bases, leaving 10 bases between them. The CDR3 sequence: CASQGYETQYF. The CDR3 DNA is TGTGCCAGTCAGGGGTACGAGACCCAGTACTTC.

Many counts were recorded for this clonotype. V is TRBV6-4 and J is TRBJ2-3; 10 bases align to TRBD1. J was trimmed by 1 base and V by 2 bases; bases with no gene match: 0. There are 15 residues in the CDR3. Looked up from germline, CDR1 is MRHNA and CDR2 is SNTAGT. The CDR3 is CASSDGTGGTDTQYF. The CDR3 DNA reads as TGTGCCAGCAGTGACGGGACAGGGGGCACAGATACGCAGTATTTT.

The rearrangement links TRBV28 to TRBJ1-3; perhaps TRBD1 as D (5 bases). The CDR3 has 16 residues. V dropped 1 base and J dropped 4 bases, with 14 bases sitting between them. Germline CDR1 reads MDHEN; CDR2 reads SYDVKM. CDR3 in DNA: TGTGCCAGCAGTTTATACAGGCGGGGAGAAGGAAACACCATATATTTT. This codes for CASSLYRRGEGNTIYF.

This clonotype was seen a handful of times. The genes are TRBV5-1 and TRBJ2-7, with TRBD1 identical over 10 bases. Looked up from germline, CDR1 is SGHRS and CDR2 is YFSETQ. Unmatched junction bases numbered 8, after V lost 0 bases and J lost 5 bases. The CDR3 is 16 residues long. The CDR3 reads CASSLVGLGTGDEQYV. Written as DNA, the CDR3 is TGCGCCAGCAGCTTGGTAGGTTTAGGGACAGGGGACGAGCAGTACGTC.

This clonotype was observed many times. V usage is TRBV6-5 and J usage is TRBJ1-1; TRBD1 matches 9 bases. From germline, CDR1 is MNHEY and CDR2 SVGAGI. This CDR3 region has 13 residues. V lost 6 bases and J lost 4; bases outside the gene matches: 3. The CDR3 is CASSRQGGTEAFF. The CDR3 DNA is TGTGCCAGCAGCCGACAGGGGGGCACTGAAGCTTTCTTT.

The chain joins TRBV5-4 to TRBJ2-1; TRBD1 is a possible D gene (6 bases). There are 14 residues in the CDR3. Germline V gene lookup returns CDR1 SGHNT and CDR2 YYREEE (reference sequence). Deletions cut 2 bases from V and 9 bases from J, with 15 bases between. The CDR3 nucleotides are TGTGCCAGCAGCTTCTTTGATGTCAGGGGTGAGCAGTTCTTC. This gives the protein CASSFFDVRGEQFF.

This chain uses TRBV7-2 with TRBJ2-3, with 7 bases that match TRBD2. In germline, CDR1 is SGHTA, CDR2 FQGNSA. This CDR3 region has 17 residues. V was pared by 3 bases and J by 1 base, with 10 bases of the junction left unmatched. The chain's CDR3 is CASSFRLAGSGTDTQYF. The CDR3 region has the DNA TGTGCCAGCAGCTTCCGACTAGCAGGGAGCGGCACAGATACGCAGTATTTT.

Here the CDR3 DNA reads TGTGCCAGCACCAGAGGTATGAACACTGAAGCTTTCTTT. Translation: CASTRGMNTEAFF. The chain is built from TRBV6-2 or TRBV6-3 and TRBJ1-1; D unclear. This CDR3 is built from 13 residues. The V end lost 7 bases, the J end lost 0 bases, and 9 bases lay between the germline ends. Germline V lookup: CDR1 MNHEY, CDR2 SVGEGT.